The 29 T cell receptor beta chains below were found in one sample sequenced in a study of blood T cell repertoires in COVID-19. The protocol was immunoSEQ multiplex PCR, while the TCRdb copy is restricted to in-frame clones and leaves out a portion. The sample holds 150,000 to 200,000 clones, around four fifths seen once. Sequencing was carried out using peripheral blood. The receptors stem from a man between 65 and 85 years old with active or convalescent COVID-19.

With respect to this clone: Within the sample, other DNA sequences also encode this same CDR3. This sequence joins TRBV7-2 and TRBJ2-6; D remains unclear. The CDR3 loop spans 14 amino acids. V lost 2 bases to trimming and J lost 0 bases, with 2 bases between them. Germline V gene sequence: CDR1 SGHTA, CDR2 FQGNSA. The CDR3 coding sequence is TGTGCCAGCAGCTTATACTCTGGGGCCAACGTCCTGACTTTC. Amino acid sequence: CASSLYSGANVLTF.

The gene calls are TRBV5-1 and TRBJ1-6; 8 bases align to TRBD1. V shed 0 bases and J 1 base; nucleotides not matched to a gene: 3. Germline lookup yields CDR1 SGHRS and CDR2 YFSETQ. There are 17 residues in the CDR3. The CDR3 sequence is CASSLAQGGSYNSPLHF. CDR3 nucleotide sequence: TGCGCCAGCAGCTTGGCACAGGGGGGATCCTATAATTCACCCCTCCACTTT.

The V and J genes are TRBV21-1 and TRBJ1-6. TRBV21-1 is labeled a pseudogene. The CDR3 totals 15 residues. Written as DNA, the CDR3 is TGTGCCAGCAGCTTCGGGGGAACAGAGAATTCACCCCTCCACTTT. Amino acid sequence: CASSFGGTENSPLHF.

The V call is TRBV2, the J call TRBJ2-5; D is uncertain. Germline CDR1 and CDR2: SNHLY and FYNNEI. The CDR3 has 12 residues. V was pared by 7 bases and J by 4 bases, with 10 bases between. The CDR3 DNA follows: TGTGCCAGCACCTTGAATAGAGAGACCCAGTACTTC. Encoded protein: CASTLNRETQYF.

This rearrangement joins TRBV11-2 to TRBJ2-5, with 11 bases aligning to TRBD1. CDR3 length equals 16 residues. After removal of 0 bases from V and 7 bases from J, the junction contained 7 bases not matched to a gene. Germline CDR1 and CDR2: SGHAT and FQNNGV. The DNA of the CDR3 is TGTGCCAGCAGCTTAGATTTCGGGACAGGGGGTGGGACCCAGTACTTC. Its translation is CASSLDFGTGGGTQYF.

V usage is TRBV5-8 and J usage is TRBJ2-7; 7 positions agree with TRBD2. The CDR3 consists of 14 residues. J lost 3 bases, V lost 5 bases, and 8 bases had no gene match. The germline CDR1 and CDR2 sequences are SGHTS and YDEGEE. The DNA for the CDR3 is TGTGCCAGCAGAGTGCCGGGGGGAAGCTACGAGCAGTACTTC. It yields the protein CASRVPGGSYEQYF.

The CDR3 region is CASRGPSGGSAETQYF. In DNA, the CDR3 is TGTGCCAGCAGGGGTCCTAGCGGGGGTTCTGCGGAGACCCAGTACTTC. V usage is TRBV27 and J usage is TRBJ2-5; 10 positions match TRBD2. Germline lookup yields CDR1 MNHEY and CDR2 SMNVEV (reference sequence). V was pared by 6 bases and J by 5 bases, with 12 bases of the junction left unmatched. This CDR3 region has 16 residues.

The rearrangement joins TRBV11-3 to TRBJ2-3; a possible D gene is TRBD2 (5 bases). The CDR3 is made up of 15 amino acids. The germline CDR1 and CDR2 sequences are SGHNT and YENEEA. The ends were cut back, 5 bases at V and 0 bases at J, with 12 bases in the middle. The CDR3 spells CASSPRSGSTDTQYF. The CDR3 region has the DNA TGTGCCAGCAGCCCCCGATCGGGGAGCACAGATACGCAGTATTTT.

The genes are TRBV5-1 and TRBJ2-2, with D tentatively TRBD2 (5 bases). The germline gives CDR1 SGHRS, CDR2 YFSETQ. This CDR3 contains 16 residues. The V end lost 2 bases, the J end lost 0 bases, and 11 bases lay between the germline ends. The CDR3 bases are TGCGCCAGCAGCTTTGGTAGCGCCTCGAACACCGGGGAGCTGTTTTTT. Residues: CASSFGSASNTGELFF.

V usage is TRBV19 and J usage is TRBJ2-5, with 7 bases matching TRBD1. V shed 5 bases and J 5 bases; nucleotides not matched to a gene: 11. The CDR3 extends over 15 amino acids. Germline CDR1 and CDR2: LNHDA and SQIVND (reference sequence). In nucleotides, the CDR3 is TGTGCCAGTAGTTTGCGGACAGGCTATAGGGAGACCCAGTACTTC. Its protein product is CASSLRTGYRETQYF.

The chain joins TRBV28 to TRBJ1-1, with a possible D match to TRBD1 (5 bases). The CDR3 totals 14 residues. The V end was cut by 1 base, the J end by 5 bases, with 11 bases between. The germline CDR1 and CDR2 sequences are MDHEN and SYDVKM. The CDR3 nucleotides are TGTGCCAGCAGTTTATCTCTGACAGCTACTGAAGCTTTCTTT. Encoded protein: CASSLSLTATEAFF.

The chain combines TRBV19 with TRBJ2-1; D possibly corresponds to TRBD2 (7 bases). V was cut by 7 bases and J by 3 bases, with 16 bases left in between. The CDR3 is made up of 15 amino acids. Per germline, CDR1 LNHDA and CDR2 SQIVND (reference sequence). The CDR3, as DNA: TGTGCCAGTAACGGAGGGGGGGGCCTCTACAATGAGCAGTTCTTC. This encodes CASNGGGGLYNEQFF.

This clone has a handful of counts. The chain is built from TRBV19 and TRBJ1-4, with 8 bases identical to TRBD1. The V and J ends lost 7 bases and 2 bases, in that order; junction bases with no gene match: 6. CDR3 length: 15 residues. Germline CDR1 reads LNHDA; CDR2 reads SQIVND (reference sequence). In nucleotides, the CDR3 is TGTGCCAGTAAAAGCCAGGGGGCCACTAATGAAAAACTGTTTTTT. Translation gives CASKSQGATNEKLFF. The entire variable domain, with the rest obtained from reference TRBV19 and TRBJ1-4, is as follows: DGGITQSPKYLFRKEGQNVTLSCEQNLNHDAMYWYRQDPGQGLRLIYYSQIVNDFQKGDIAEGYSVSREKKESFPLTVTSAQKNPTAFYLCASKSQGATNEKLFFGSGTQLSVL.

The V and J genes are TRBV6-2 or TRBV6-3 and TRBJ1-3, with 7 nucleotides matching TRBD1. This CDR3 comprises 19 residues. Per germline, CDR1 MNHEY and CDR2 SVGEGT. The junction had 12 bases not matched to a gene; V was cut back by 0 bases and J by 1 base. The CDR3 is CASSYSLPGQAISGNTIYF. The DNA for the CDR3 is TGTGCCAGCAGTTACTCCTTACCCGGACAGGCGATATCTGGAAACACCATATATTTT.

This CDR3 is CASSLFSGVNTGELFF. The CDR3 DNA sequence: TGCGCCAGCAGCTTGTTTTCGGGGGTGAACACCGGGGAGCTGTTTTTT. This chain uses TRBV5-1 with TRBJ2-2, with a tentative D call TRBD2 (6 bases). Germline assignment: CDR1 SGHRS and CDR2 YFSETQ. CDR3 size: 16 residues. V was cut by 1 base and J by 1 base, with 11 bases left in between.

CDR3 in amino acids: CASSLGGIPAFF. In nucleotides, the CDR3 is TGTGCCAGCAGTTTAGGGGGGATCCCAGCTTTCTTT. This chain links TRBV28 with TRBJ1-1; maybe TRBD1 (5 bases). The CDR3 is 12 residues long. Germline loops: CDR1 MDHEN, CDR2 SYDVKM. Between the trimmed V and J ends, which lost 2 bases and 10 bases, there was a span of 11 bases.

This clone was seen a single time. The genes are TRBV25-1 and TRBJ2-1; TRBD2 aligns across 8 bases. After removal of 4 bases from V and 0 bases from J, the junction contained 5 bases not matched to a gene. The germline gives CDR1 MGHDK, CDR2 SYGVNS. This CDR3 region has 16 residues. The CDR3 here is CASSGPSGSSYNEQFF. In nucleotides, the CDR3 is TGTGCCAGCAGTGGCCCCAGCGGGAGCTCCTACAATGAGCAGTTCTTC. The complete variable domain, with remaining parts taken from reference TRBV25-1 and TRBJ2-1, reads EADIYQTPRYLVIGTGKKITLECSQTMGHDKMYWYQQDPGMELHLIHYSYGVNSTEKGDLSSESTVSRIRTEHFPLTLESARPSHTSQYLCASSGPSGSSYNEQFFGPGTRLTVL.

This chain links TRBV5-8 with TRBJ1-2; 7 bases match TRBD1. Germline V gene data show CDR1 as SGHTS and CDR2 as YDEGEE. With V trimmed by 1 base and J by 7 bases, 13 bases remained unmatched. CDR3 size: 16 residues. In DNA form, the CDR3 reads TGTGCCAGCAGCTTGCCTTTTGGAGGGGGCAGGAGTGGCTACACCTTC. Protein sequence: CASSLPFGGGRSGYTF.

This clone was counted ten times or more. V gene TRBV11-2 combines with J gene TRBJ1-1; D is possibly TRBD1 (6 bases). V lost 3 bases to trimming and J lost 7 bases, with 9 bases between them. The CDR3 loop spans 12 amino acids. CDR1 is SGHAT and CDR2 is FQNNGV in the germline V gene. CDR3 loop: CASSFGQLEAFF. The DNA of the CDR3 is TGTGCCAGCAGCTTCGGACAGCTTGAAGCTTTCTTT.

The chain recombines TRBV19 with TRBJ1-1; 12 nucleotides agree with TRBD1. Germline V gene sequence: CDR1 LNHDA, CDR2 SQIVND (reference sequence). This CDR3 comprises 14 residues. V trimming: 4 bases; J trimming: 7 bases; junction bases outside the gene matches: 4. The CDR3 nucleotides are TGTGCCAGTAGTAAGGGACAGGGGGCCGGTGAAGCTTTCTTT. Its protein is CASSKGQGAGEAFF.

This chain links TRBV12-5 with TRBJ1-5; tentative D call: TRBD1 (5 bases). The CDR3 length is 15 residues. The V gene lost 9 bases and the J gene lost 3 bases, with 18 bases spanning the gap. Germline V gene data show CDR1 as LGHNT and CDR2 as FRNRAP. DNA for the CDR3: TGTGCTAGCGCCAGTGGATTGGACATCAATCAGCCCCAGCATTTT. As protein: CASASGLDINQPQHF.

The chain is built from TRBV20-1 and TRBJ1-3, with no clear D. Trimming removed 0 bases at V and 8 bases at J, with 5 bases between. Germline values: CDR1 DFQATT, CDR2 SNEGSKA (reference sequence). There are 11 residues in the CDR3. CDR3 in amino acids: CSARDTDTIYF. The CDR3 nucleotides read TGCAGTGCTAGAGATACGGACACCATATATTTT.

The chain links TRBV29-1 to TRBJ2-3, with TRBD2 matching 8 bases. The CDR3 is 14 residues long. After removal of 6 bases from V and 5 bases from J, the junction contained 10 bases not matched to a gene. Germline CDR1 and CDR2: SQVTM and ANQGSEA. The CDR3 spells CSVKEREYKDTQYF. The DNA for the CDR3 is TGCAGCGTGAAGGAGCGGGAGTATAAAGATACGCAGTATTTT.

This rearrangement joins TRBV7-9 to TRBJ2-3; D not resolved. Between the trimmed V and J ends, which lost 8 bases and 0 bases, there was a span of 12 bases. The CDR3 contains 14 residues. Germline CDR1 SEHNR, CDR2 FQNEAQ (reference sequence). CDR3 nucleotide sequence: TGTGCCAGCCCACCGAGGCTAAGCACAGATACGCAGTATTTT. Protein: CASPPRLSTDTQYF.

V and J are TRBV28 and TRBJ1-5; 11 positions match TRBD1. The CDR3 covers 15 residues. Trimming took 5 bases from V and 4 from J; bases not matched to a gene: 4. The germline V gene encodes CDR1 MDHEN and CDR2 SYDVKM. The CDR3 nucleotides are TGTGCCAGCAGTGGGGGACAGGGGGGGAATCAGCCCCAGCATTTT. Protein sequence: CASSGGQGGNQPQHF.

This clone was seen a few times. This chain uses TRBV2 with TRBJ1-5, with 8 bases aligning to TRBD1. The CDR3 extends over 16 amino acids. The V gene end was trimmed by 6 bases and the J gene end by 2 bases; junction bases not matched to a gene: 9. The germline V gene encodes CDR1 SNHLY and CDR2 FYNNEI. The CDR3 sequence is CASRPGQGAGNQPQHF. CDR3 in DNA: TGTGCCAGCAGACCCGGACAGGGTGCGGGCAATCAGCCCCAGCATTTT.

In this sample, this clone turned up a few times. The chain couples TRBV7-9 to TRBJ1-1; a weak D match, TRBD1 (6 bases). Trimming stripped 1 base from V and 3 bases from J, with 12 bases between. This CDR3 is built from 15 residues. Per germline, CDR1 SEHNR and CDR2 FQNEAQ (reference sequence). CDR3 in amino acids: CASSLDRAGDTEAFF. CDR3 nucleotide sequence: TGTGCCAGCAGCTTAGACAGGGCTGGGGACACTGAAGCTTTCTTT. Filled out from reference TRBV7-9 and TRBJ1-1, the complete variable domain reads DTGVSQNPRHKITKRGQNVTFRCDPISEHNRLYWYRQTLGQGPEFLTYFQNEAQLEKSRLLSDRFSAERPKGSFSTLEIQRTEQGDSAMYLCASSLDRAGDTEAFFGQGTRLTVV.

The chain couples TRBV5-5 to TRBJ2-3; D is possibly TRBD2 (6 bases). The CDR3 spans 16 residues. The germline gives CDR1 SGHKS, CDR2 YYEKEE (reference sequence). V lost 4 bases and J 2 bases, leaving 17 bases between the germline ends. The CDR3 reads CASSPSPSGYTDTQYF. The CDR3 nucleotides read TGTGCCAGCAGCCCCTCTCCCAGCGGGTACACAGATACGCAGTATTTT.

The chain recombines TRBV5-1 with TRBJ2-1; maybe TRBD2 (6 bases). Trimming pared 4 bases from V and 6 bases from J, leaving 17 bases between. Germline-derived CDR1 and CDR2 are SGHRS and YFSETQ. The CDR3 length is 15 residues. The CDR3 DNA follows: TGCGCCAGCAGCACCGGGACGGGACTCGGCAATGAGCAGTTCTTC. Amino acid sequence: CASSTGTGLGNEQFF.